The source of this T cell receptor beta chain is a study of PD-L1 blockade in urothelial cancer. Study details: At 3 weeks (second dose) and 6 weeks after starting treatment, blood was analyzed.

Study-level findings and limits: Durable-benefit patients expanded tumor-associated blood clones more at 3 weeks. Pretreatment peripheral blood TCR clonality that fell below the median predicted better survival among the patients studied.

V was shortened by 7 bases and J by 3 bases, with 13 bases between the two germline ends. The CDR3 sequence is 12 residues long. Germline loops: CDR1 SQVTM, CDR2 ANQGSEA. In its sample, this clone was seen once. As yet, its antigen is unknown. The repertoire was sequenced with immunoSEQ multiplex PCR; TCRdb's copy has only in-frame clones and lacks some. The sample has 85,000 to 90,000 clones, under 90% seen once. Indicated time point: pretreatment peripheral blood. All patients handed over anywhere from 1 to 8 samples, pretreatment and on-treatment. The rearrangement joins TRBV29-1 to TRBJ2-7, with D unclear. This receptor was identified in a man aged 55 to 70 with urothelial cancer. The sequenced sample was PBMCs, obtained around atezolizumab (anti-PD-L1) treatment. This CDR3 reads CSAYSKYYEQYF. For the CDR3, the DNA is TGCAGCGCCTACAGCAAGTACTACGAGCAGTACTTC.